This T cell receptor beta chain was sequenced during a study of OX40 agonist ivuxolimab in advanced cancers. For the study at large: Prior therapy, whether anti-PD-1, anti-PD-L1 or anti-CTLA-4, was allowed, and under 50% had some. Two cutaneous melanoma patients and one hepatocellular carcinoma patient, three in all, had partial responses.

Clones were sequenced by immunoSEQ multiplex PCR, and TCRdb holds only the in-frame ones, with some missing. The table lists roughly 80,000 clones, over 75% of them singletons. Germline V gene data show CDR1 as SGHNT and CDR2 as YENEEA. The V gene lost 1 base and the J gene lost 0 bases, with 10 bases spanning the gap. CDR3 size: 16 residues. No patient had autoimmune disease or received systemic immunosuppression. V usage is TRBV11-3 and J usage is TRBJ2-1; no reliable D call. The sequencing here drew on CD4+ or CD8+ T cells sorted from blood, taken in a trial of the OX40 agonist ivuxolimab. The sequence was collected from an adult with an advanced solid tumor such as melanoma, head and neck, liver or kidney cancer. The CDR3 loop is CASSLVFAASYNEQFF. The DNA of the CDR3 is TGTGCCAGCAGCTTAGTCTTTGCGGCCTCCTACAATGAGCAGTTCTTC.